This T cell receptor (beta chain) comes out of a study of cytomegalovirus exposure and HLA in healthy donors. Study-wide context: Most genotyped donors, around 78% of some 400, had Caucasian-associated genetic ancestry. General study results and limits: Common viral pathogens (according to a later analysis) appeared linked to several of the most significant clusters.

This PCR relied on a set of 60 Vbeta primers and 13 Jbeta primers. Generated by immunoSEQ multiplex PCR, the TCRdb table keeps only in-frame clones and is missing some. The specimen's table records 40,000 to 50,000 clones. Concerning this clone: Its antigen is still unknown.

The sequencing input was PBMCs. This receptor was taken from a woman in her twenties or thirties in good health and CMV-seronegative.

The CDR3 bases are TGTGCTAGTGGTTTGGGAACAGGGTCCGAGCAGTACTTC. Translated, it gives CASGLGTGSEQYF. The chain joins TRBV12-5 to TRBJ2-7; D perhaps matches TRBD1 (6 bases). The CDR3 is 13 residues long. Germline V lookup: CDR1 LGHNT, CDR2 FRNRAP. Trimming cost V 1 base and J 6 bases, with 10 bases left between them.